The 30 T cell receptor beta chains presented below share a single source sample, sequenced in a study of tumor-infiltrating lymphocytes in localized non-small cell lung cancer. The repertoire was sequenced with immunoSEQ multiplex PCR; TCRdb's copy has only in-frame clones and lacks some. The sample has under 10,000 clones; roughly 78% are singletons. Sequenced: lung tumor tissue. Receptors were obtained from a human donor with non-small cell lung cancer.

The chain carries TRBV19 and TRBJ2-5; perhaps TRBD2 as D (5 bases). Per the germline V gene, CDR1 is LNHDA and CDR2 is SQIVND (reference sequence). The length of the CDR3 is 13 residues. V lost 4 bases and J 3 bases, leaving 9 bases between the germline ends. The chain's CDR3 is CASSRTEEETQYF. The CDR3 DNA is TGTGCCAGTAGTAGGACTGAAGAAGAGACCCAGTACTTC.

CDR3 DNA: TGTGCCAGCAGTTTTCTCCCACAGGGGGCGCTGGGATATGGCTACACCTTC. This sequence encodes CASSFLPQGALGYGYTF. The chain carries TRBV27 and TRBJ1-2; 9 bases are a match to TRBD1. CDR3 length: 17 residues. V was pared by 3 bases and J by 5 bases, with 13 bases of the junction left unmatched. Germline V lookup: CDR1 MNHEY, CDR2 SMNVEV (reference sequence).

CDR3 sequence reads: CASSQELALIVSGGYTF. CDR3 coding DNA: TGCGCCAGCAGCCAAGAATTGGCGCTGATCGTCTCTGGGGGCTACACCTTC. The V call is TRBV4-1, the J call TRBJ1-2, with D hard to call. Trimming pared 0 bases from V and 8 bases from J, leaving 22 bases between. This CDR3 has 17 amino acids. Germline lookup yields CDR1 MGHRA and CDR2 YSYEKL.

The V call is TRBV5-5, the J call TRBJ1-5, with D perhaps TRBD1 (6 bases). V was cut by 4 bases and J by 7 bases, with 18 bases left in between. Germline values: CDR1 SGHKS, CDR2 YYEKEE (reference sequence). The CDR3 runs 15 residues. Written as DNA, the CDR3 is TGTGCCAGCAGCCCTGACATGGGGGCGTTGCAGCCCCAGCATTTT. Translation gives CASSPDMGALQPQHF.

The CDR3 DNA sequence: TGTGCCAGTAGTATAACAGGGGTAGACCAGCCCCAGCATTTT. Amino acids: CASSITGVDQPQHF. The chain links TRBV19 to TRBJ1-5; 7 bases are a match to TRBD1. The J segment lost 7 bases and the V segment lost 2 bases, leaving 5 bases of the junction unmatched. The CDR3 is 14 residues long. Germline V CDR1 and CDR2: LNHDA, SQIVND (reference sequence).

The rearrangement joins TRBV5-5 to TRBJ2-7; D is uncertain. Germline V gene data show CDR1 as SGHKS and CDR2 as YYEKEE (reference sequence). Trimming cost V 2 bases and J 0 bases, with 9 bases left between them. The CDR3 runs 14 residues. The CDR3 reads CASSLRLTSYEQYF. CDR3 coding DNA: TGTGCCAGCAGCTTACGTCTGACCTCCTACGAGCAGTACTTC.

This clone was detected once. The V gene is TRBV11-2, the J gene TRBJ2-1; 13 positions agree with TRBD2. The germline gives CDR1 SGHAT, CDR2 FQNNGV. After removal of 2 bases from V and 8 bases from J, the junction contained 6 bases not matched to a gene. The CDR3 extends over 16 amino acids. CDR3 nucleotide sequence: TGTGCCAGCAGCTTACCGGGACTAGCGGGATTCCATGAGCAGTTCTTC. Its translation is CASSLPGLAGFHEQFF.

CDR3 DNA: TGTGCCAGTAGTATGGTTCACAGCCACACTGAAGCTTTCTTT. Its protein is CASSMVHSHTEAFF. The chain recombines TRBV19 with TRBJ1-1, with unresolved D. From germline, CDR1 is LNHDA and CDR2 SQIVND (reference sequence). This CDR3 comprises 14 residues. Trimming left V 3 bases short and J 3 bases short, with 11 bases between.

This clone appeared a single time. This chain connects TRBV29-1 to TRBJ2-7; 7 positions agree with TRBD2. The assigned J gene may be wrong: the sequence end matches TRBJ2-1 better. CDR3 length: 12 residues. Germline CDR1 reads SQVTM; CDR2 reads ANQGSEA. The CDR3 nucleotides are TGCAGCGTTGGCGGGGGCTACAATGAGCAGTTCTTC. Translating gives CSVGGGYNEQFF.

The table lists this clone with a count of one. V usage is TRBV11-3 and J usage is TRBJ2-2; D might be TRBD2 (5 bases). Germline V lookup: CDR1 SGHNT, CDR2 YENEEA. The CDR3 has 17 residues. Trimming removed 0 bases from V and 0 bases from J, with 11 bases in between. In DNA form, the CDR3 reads TGTGCCAGCAGCTTAGATCTAGCAGGAGCGAACACCGGGGAGCTGTTTTTT. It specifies CASSLDLAGANTGELFF. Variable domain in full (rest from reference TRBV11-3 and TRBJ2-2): EAGVVQSPRYKIIEKKQPVAFWCNPISGHNTLYWYLQNLGQGPELLIRYENEEAVDDSQLPKDRFSAERLKGVDSTLKIQPAELGDSAVYLCASSLDLAGANTGELFFGEGSRLTVL.

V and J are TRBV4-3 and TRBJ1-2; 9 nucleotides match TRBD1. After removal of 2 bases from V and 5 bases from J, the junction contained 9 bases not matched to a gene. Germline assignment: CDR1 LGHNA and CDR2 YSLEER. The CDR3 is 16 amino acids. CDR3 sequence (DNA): TGCGCCAGCAGCCAATCCACGGGGACAGGGCTGTATGGCTACACCTTC. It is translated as CASSQSTGTGLYGYTF.

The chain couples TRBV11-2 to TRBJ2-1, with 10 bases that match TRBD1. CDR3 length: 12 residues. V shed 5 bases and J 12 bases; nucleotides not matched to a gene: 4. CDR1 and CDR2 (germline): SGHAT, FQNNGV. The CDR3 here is CASSPGTGVQFF. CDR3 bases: TGTGCCAGCAGCCCGGGGACAGGGGTGCAGTTCTTC.

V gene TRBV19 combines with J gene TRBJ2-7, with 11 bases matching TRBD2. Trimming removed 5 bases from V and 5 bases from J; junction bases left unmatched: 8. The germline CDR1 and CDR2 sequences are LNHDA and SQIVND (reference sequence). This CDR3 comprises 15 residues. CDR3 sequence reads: CASSPGSGRADEQYF. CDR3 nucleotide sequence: TGTGCCAGTAGTCCTGGTAGCGGGAGGGCCGACGAGCAGTACTTC.

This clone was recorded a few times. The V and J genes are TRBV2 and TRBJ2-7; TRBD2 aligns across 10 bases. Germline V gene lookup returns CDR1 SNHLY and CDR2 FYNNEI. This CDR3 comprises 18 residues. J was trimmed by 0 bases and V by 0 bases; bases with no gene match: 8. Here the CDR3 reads CASSEASGGTYASYEQYF. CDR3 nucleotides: TGTGCCAGCAGTGAAGCTAGCGGGGGGACCTACGCCTCCTACGAGCAGTACTTC.

CDR3 loop: CASSQGRGERGGYTF. The CDR3 DNA reads TGTGCCAGCAGCCAAGGTAGGGGTGAGCGCGGTGGCTACACCTTC. The genes are TRBV4-2 and TRBJ1-2, with a tentative D call TRBD1 (5 bases). CDR3 length: 15 amino acids. The germline gives CDR1 LGHNA, CDR2 YNFKEQ. Trimming stripped 1 base from V and 7 bases from J, with 16 bases between.

In DNA form, the CDR3 reads TGCAGTGCCTCCCCTGGCTACACCTTC. This gives the protein CSASPGYTF. V is TRBV20-1 and J is TRBJ1-2; the D is unclear. The CDR3 runs 9 residues. V was trimmed by 6 bases and J by 7 bases, leaving 6 bases between them. Germline V lookup: CDR1 DFQATT, CDR2 SNEGSKA (reference sequence).

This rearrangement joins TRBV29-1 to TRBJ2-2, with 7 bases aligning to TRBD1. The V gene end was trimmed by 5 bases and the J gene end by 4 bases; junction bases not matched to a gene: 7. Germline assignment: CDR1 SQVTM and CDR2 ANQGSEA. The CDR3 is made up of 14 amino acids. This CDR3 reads CSVFRQGITGELFF. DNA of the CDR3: TGCAGCGTTTTTCGACAGGGTATCACCGGGGAGCTGTTTTTT.

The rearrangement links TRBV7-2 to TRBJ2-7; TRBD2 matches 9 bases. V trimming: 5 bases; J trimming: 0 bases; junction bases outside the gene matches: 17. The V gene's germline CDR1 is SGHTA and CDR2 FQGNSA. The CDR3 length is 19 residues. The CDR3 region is CASSLYLKVAGVPSYEQYF. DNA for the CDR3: TGTGCCAGCAGCCTCTACCTTAAGGTAGCGGGGGTCCCCTCCTACGAGCAGTACTTC.

The CDR3 coding sequence is TGTGCCACCCGAGGCCCCACTAGCAATCAGCCCCAGCATTTT. It translates to CATRGPTSNQPQHF. The chain joins TRBV28 to TRBJ1-5; no clear D gene. Germline values: CDR1 MDHEN, CDR2 SYDVKM. The CDR3 sequence is 14 residues long. V was cut by 10 bases and J by 0 bases, with 13 bases left in between.

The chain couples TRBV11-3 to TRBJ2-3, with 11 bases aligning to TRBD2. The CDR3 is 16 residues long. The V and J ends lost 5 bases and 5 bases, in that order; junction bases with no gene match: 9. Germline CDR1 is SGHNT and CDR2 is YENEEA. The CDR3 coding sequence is TGTGCCAGCAGCCCCCGGACTAGCGGGCGAGGAGATACGCAGTATTTT. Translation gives CASSPRTSGRGDTQYF.

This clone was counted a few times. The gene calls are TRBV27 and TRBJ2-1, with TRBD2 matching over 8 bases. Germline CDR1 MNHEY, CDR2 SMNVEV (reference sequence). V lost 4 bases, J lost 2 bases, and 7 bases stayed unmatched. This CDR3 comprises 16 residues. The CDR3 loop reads CASSSRFSGTYNEQFF. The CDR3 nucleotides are TGTGCCAGCAGTTCCCGCTTTAGCGGGACCTACAATGAGCAGTTCTTC.

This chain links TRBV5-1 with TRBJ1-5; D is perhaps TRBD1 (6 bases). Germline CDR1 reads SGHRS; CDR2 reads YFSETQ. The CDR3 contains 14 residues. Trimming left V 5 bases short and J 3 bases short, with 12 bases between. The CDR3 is CASRPDSFNQPQHF. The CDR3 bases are TGCGCCAGCAGACCGGACAGCTTCAATCAGCCCCAGCATTTT. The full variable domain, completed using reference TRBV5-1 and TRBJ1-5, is KAGVTQTPRYLIKTRGQQVTLSCSPISGHRSVSWYQQTPGQGLQFLFEYFSETQRNKGNFPGRFSGRQFSNSRSEMNVSTLELGDSALYLCASRPDSFNQPQHFGDGTRLSIL.

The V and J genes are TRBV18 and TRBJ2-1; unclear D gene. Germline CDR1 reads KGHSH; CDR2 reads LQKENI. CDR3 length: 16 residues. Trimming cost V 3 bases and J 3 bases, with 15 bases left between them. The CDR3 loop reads CASSPTPSQIYNEQFF. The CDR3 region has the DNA TGTGCCAGCTCACCCACCCCGTCGCAGATCTACAATGAGCAGTTCTTC.

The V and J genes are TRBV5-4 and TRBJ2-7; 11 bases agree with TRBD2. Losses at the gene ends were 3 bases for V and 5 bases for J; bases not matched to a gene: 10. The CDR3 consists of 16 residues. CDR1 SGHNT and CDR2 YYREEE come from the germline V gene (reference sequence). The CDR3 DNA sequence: TGTGCCAGCAGCTCGGGACTAGCGGCGCCATGGGACGAGCAGTACTTC. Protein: CASSSGLAAPWDEQYF. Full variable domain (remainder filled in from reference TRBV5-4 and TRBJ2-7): ETGVTQSPTHLIKTRGQQVTLRCSSQSGHNTVSWYQQALGQGPQFIFQYYREEENGRGNFPPRFSGLQFPNYSSELNVNALELDDSALYLCASSSGLAAPWDEQYFGPGTRLTVT.

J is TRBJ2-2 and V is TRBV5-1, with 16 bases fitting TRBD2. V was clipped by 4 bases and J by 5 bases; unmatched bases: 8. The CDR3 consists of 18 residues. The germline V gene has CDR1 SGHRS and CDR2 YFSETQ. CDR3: CASSPGLAGGPRTGELFF. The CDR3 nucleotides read TGCGCCAGCAGCCCGGGACTAGCGGGAGGGCCCCGGACCGGGGAGCTGTTTTTT.

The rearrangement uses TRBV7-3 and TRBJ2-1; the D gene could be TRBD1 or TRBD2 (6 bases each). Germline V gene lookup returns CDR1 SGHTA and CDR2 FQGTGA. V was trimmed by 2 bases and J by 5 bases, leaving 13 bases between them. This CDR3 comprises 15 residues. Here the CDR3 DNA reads TGTGCCAGCAGCTTAGAGGGGGGCAACAACAATGAGCAGTTCTTC. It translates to CASSLEGGNNNEQFF.

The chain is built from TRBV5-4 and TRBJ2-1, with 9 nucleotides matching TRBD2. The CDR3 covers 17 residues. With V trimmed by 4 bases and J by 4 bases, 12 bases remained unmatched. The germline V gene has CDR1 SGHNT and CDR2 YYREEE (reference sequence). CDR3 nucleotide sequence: TGTGCCAGCAGCCCTCAATTATTAGCGGGGGTATACAATGAGCAGTTCTTC. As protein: CASSPQLLAGVYNEQFF.

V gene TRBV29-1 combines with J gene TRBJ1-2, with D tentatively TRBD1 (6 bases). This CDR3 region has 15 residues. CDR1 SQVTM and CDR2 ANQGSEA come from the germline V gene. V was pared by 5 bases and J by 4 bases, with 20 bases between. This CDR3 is CSVRGRGAHLYGYTF. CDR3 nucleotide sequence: TGCAGCGTTCGTGGTCGGGGGGCGCATCTCTATGGCTACACCTTC.

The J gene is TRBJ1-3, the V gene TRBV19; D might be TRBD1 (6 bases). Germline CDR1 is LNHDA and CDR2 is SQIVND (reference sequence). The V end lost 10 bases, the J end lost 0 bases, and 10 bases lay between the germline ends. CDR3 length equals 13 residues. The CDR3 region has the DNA TGTGCCACCGGGACATTCTCTGGAAACACCATATATTTT. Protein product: CATGTFSGNTIYF.

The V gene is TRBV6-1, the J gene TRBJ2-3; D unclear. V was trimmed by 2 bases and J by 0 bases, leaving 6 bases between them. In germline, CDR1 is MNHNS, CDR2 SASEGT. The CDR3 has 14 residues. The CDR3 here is CASSESDSTDTQYF. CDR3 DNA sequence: TGTGCCAGCAGTGAATCGGACAGCACAGATACGCAGTATTTT.